This T cell receptor (beta chain) is drawn from a study of cytomegalovirus exposure and HLA in healthy donors. Study-wide points: Later on, a genetic analysis was performed. It linked a missense variant in DCLRE1C with V- and J-gene trimming of TCR beta.

On this clone itself: Its specificity is not known.

The PCR contained 60 Vbeta and 13 Jbeta primers. The method was immunoSEQ multiplex PCR; TCRdb's version includes in-frame clones alone and lacks a portion of them. Among about 90,000 clones listed, roughly 66% were seen once. Trimming left V 2 bases short and J 5 bases short, with 12 bases between. Germline V gene data show CDR1 as KGHSH and CDR2 as LQKENI. This CDR3 region has 14 residues. The sequence was collected from a man aged 25-40 years in good health and CMV-seronegative. The chain links TRBV18 to TRBJ1-1; D not resolved. The sample taken for sequencing was PBMCs. CDR3 bases: TGTGCCAGCTCACCAGGCAGACCGGAGACTGAAGCTTTCTTT. Amino acids: CASSPGRPETEAFF.